What follows are 27 T cell receptor beta chains derived from one specimen sequenced in a study of HIV-infected patients and healthy controls. Whole blood was used without fractionation, so all unsorted peripheral T cells were included. 400 to 550 ng RNA was reverse transcribed with alpha and beta constant-region primers. Alpha and beta chain libraries were made separately by chain-specific third strand synthesis with multiplexing indices. TCRdb re-derived calls from the 5' RACE reads in MiXCR, one entry per CDR3 protein. The sample consists of about 15,000 distinct CDR3 sequences, around 9.2% of them appearing once. The specimen sequenced was blood. The receptors were sampled from an adult in good health.

This clonotype is medium-sized (0.01 to 0.1%) within its sample. The V and J genes are TRBV6-4 and TRBJ2-1, with D maybe TRBD2 (7 bases). V was cut by 5 bases and J by 9 bases, with 23 bases left in between. Per germline, CDR1 MRHNA and CDR2 SNTAGT. The CDR3 runs to 16 residues. CDR3 DNA: TGTGCCAGCAGTAACCAAGGACTAGACAGAGGGGGTGAGCAGTTCTTC. It encodes CASSNQGLDRGGEQFF.

The chain has TRBV12-3 or TRBV12-4 and TRBJ2-1; D not resolved. The germline V and J ends were trimmed by 8 bases and 6 bases, with 11 bases remaining between them. CDR3 size: 12 residues. Here the CDR3 reads CASRDPSNEQFF. CDR3 DNA: TGTGCCAGCCGTGACCCTAGCAATGAGCAGTTCTTC.

This clonotype was detected a few times. This chain connects TRBV28 to TRBJ2-3, with 8 bases aligning to TRBD2. CDR1 and CDR2 (germline): MDHEN, SYDVKM. The CDR3 loop spans 16 amino acids. Germline trimming cut 7 bases from V and 5 bases from J; bases unmatched to any gene: 14. CDR3 bases: TGTGCCAGCATCGGCCCCTCGAGCGGGAGAAGAGATACGCAGTATTTT. Amino acid sequence: CASIGPSSGRRDTQYF. The variable domain in full, with the rest retrieved from reference TRBV28 and TRBJ2-3, is DVKVTQSSRYLVKRTGEKVFLECVQDMDHENMFWYRQDPGLGLRLIYFSYDVKMKEKGDIPEGYSVSREKKERFSLILESASTNQTSMYLCASIGPSSGRRDTQYFGPGTRLTVL.

This clonotype is judged medium-sized (0.01 to 0.1%). The CDR3 DNA follows: TGTGCCAGCTCACGGGACATACAGAACACTGAAGCTTTCTTT. Protein sequence: CASSRDIQNTEAFF. The chain has TRBV18 and TRBJ1-1; TRBD1 is a possible D gene (6 bases). The germline CDR1 and CDR2 sequences are KGHSH and LQKENI. Trimming shortened V by 4 bases and J by 1 base, and 10 bases separated the two germline ends. The CDR3 covers 14 residues.

This clonotype was found a few times. The gene calls are TRBV4-3 and TRBJ2-2; D gene unclear. Germline values: CDR1 LGHNA, CDR2 YSLEER. The length of the CDR3 is 16 residues. Trimming shortened V by 1 base and J by 2 bases, and 11 bases separated the two germline ends. The CDR3 loop reads CASSQVVKVNTGELFF. CDR3 DNA sequence: TGCGCCAGCAGCCAAGTGGTGAAGGTTAACACCGGGGAGCTGTTTTTT.

This clonotype appeared once. This chain joins TRBV30 and TRBJ2-3; 8 positions agree with TRBD2. Germline V gene lookup returns CDR1 GTSNPN and CDR2 SVGIG (reference sequence). The CDR3 totals 15 residues. J was trimmed by 4 bases and V by 0 bases; bases with no gene match: 6. The CDR3 sequence is CAWSVQAGAADTQYF. The CDR3 DNA reads as TGTGCCTGGAGTGTACAAGCGGGAGCGGCAGATACGCAGTATTTT.

There are many counts of this clonotype. The chain joins TRBV6-4 to TRBJ2-2; TRBD1 might be the D (7 bases). V dropped 6 bases and J dropped 5 bases, with 13 bases sitting between them. This CDR3 is 14 amino acids long. Germline CDR1 MRHNA, CDR2 SNTAGT. The CDR3 bases are TGTGCCAGCAGCCAGGGGGGAGATACCGGGGAGCTGTTTTTT. It specifies CASSQGGDTGELFF.

The chain is built from TRBV19 and TRBJ2-3, with TRBD1 as a possible D gene (5 bases). Germline-derived CDR1 and CDR2 are LNHDA and SQIVND (reference sequence). Trimming shortened V by 4 bases and J by 6 bases, and 8 bases separated the two germline ends. This CDR3 comprises 12 residues. In DNA form, the CDR3 reads TGTGCCAGTAGTACTCAGGGTGATACGCAGTATTTT. It encodes CASSTQGDTQYF.

The chain carries TRBV3-1 and TRBJ1-6; D is uncertain. The CDR3 is made up of 17 amino acids. With 1 base removed from V and 10 bases from J, the gap between germline ends came to 20 bases. Germline CDR1 LGHDT, CDR2 YNNKEL (reference sequence). The CDR3 region has the DNA TGTGCCAGCAGCCAAGGGGTAGGAGGGAGTTTTGACTCACCCCTCCACTTT. It specifies CASSQGVGGSFDSPLHF.

This clonotype occurred a few times. The chain carries TRBV5-6 and TRBJ2-1; 8 bases match TRBD2. The germline CDR1 and CDR2 sequences are SGHDT and YYEEEE. The length of the CDR3 is 13 residues. J was trimmed by 12 bases and V by 2 bases; bases with no gene match: 7. The CDR3 reads CASSFTGGSGQFF. CDR3 DNA: TGTGCCAGCAGCTTTACGGGGGGGTCGGGGCAGTTCTTC.

In its sample, this clonotype was seen many times. The rearrangement uses TRBV5-1 and TRBJ2-7; 9 bases are a match to TRBD2. Trimming removed 3 bases from V and 2 bases from J; junction bases left unmatched: 6. CDR1 is SGHRS, CDR2 YFSETQ, per germline. The CDR3 runs to 15 residues. The CDR3 sequence is CASSWSTSGPYEQYF. CDR3 in DNA: TGCGCCAGCAGCTGGAGTACTAGCGGGCCCTACGAGCAGTACTTC. Full variable domain (missing parts from reference TRBV5-1 and TRBJ2-7): KAGVTQTPRYLIKTRGQQVTLSCSPISGHRSVSWYQQTPGQGLQFLFEYFSETQRNKGNFPGRFSGRQFSNSRSEMNVSTLELGDSALYLCASSWSTSGPYEQYFGPGTRLTVT.

This clonotype was observed many times. The V call is TRBV6-6, the J call TRBJ2-3, with D unresolved. This CDR3 comprises 13 residues. Deletions cut 1 base from V and 8 bases from J, with 10 bases between. The V gene's germline CDR1 is MNHNY and CDR2 SVGAGI (reference sequence). The CDR3 sequence: CASSYWVPATQYF. The CDR3 DNA is TGTGCCAGCAGTTACTGGGTGCCCGCTACGCAGTATTTT.

This clonotype was detected many times. This rearrangement joins TRBV5-1 to TRBJ1-4; weak D call: TRBD1 (5 bases). There are 16 residues in the CDR3. Per the germline V gene, CDR1 is SGHRS and CDR2 is YFSETQ. Between the trimmed V and J ends, which lost 4 bases and 0 bases, there was a span of 13 bases. CDR3 protein: CASSQGRTSTNEKLFF. The CDR3 DNA is TGCGCCAGCAGCCAGGGCCGAACCTCAACTAATGAAAAACTGTTTTTT.

Ten or more counts support this clonotype. The V gene is TRBV3-1, the J gene TRBJ2-1; the D gene is possibly TRBD2 (7 bases). The CDR3 loop spans 17 amino acids. V lost 4 bases and J 6 bases, leaving 22 bases between the germline ends. Looked up from germline, CDR1 is LGHDT and CDR2 is YNNKEL (reference sequence). The CDR3 here is CASSLLIGGGSGNEQFF. The CDR3 nucleotides read TGTGCCAGCAGCCTCCTCATAGGGGGGGGCTCGGGCAATGAGCAGTTCTTC.

This clonotype has ten or more counts. V and J are TRBV6-1 and TRBJ2-1; no definite D call. The CDR3 length is 13 residues. Germline values: CDR1 MNHNS, CDR2 SASEGT. The V and J ends lost 1 base and 7 bases respectively, with 8 bases between them. The CDR3, as DNA: TGTGCCAGCAGTGAAGGGCCTTGGAATGAGCAGTTCTTC. Translation: CASSEGPWNEQFF.

This clonotype has ten or more counts. The chain links TRBV2 to TRBJ1-1; D is undetermined. CDR3 length equals 11 residues. Trimming cost V 6 bases and J 5 bases, with 7 bases left between them. Germline lookup yields CDR1 SNHLY and CDR2 FYNNEI. CDR3 amino acids: CASSERTEAFF. As DNA, the CDR3 is TGTGCCAGCAGCGAGAGGACTGAAGCTTTCTTT.

This clonotype is medium-sized by share. The chain uses TRBV6-6 and TRBJ2-1; possible D gene TRBD2, 5 bases. The CDR3 has 15 amino acids. V was trimmed by 2 bases and J by 1 base, leaving 9 bases between them. Germline lookup yields CDR1 MNHNY and CDR2 SVGAGI (reference sequence). The CDR3 loop reads CASSYATGSYNEQFF. CDR3 nucleotides: TGTGCCAGCAGTTACGCCACGGGGTCCTACAATGAGCAGTTCTTC.

This clonotype was counted at least ten times. The chain has TRBV29-1 and TRBJ1-3; D is perhaps TRBD1 (6 bases). Trimming pared 0 bases from V and 2 bases from J, leaving 11 bases between. The CDR3 spans 15 residues. CDR1 and CDR2 (germline): SQVTM, ANQGSEA. The CDR3 loop is CSVEDLGGPGNTIYF. The CDR3 coding sequence is TGCAGCGTTGAAGATCTTGGGGGGCCTGGAAACACCATATATTTT.

This clonotype showed up many times. The V gene is TRBV29-1, the J gene TRBJ2-1, with D possibly TRBD2 on 6 matching bases. The CDR3 sequence is 16 residues long. Germline CDR1 reads SQVTM; CDR2 reads ANQGSEA. Trimming took off 4 bases at V and 3 bases at J, with 19 bases between the two ends. As DNA, the CDR3 is TGCAGCGTTGTCCCTGGCGTAGCGACTAGCTACAATGAGCAGTTCTTC. Translation: CSVVPGVATSYNEQFF.

This clonotype qualifies as medium-sized. The rearrangement links TRBV3-1 to TRBJ1-1, with D hard to call. Trimming took 0 bases from V and 8 from J, leaving 13 bases between them. This CDR3 is 14 amino acids long. Germline lookup yields CDR1 LGHDT and CDR2 YNNKEL (reference sequence). The CDR3 spells CASSQDTGYPEAFF. Written as DNA, the CDR3 is TGTGCCAGCAGCCAAGATACGGGTTACCCAGAAGCTTTCTTT.

By share, this clonotype counts as medium-sized. The junction departs from the called germline gene at one end, perhaps through a read error. The chain links TRBV7-2 to TRBJ2-2, with no clear D. The germline gives CDR1 SGHTA, CDR2 FQGNSA. The CDR3 length is 14 residues. CDR3 DNA sequence: TGTGCTAGCAGCTTCGGCCCCACTGGCCGGGAGCTGTTTTTT. Translation: CASSFGPTGRELFF.

This clonotype was recorded a few times. The chain employs TRBV3-1 and TRBJ1-2, with 9 bases fitting TRBD1. V shed 0 bases, J shed 7 bases, and the junction held 9 bases outside the gene matches. The CDR3 loop spans 16 amino acids. Per germline, CDR1 LGHDT and CDR2 YNNKEL (reference sequence). The CDR3 region is CASSQERINRGLGYTF. The CDR3 nucleotides read TGTGCCAGCAGCCAAGAGCGTATTAACAGGGGGCTTGGCTACACCTTC.

The table lists this clonotype with a few counts. The rearrangement joins TRBV5-1 to TRBJ1-2; the match to TRBD1 covers 9 bases. There are 16 residues in the CDR3. V was clipped by 3 bases and J by 1 base; unmatched bases: 7. The V gene's germline CDR1 is SGHRS and CDR2 YFSETQ. CDR3 bases: TGCGCCAGCAGCTACTTACCGGGACAGGGTAACTATGGCTACACCTTC. This sequence encodes CASSYLPGQGNYGYTF.

This chain links TRBV4-3 with TRBJ1-2; 8 positions agree with TRBD1. The V gene's germline CDR1 is LGHNA and CDR2 YSLEER. CDR3 length: 18 amino acids. J gave up 2 bases and V 0 bases, and 11 bases lay outside the gene matches. The CDR3 DNA reads as TGCGCCAGCAGCCAAGATATCGAGACAGGGGTCTACAACTATGGCTACACCTTC. It codes for CASSQDIETGVYNYGYTF.

This clonotype was observed a few times. A much larger clonotype is one base distant, so this may be a read error. The V and J genes are TRBV20-1 and TRBJ2-4; D unresolved. In germline, CDR1 is DFQATT, CDR2 SNEGSKA (reference sequence). This CDR3 comprises 13 residues. Trimming took off 5 bases at V and 0 bases at J, with 8 bases between the two ends. CDR3 residues: CSAEGLAKNIQYF. CDR3 sequence (DNA): TGCAGTGCTGAAGGTTTAGCCAAAAACATTCAGTACTTC.

There are many counts of this clonotype. V usage is TRBV7-9 and J usage is TRBJ2-1; D perhaps matches TRBD1 (7 bases). The V end was cut by 7 bases, the J end by 0 bases, with 28 bases between. CDR3 length equals 20 residues. CDR1 SEHNR and CDR2 FQNEAQ come from the germline V gene (reference sequence). The CDR3 protein is CASTRYRGPGGVPSYNEQFF. CDR3 coding DNA: TGTGCCAGCACCCGATACAGGGGACCTGGAGGGGTACCCTCCTACAATGAGCAGTTCTTC.

This clonotype was detected a few times. V usage is TRBV6-6 and J usage is TRBJ2-4, with 8 positions matching TRBD1. The CDR3 is 18 amino acids. Germline V gives CDR1 MNHNY, CDR2 SVGAGI (reference sequence). V trimming: 4 bases; J trimming: 2 bases; junction bases outside the gene matches: 13. CDR3 loop: CASSLGGGQGESKNIQYF. The CDR3 DNA is TGTGCCAGCAGTTTGGGTGGTGGACAGGGAGAGTCCAAAAACATTCAGTACTTC.